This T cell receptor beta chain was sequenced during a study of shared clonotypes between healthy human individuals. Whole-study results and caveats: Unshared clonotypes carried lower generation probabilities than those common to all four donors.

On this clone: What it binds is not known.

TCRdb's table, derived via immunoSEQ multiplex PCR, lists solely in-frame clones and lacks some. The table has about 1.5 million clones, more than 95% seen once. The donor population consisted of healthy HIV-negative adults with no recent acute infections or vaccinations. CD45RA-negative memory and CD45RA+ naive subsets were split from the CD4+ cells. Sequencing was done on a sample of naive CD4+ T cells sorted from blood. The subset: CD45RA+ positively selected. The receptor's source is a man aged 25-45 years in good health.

The CDR3, as DNA: TGTGCCATCAGTGAGAAGATTAATGAAAAACTGTTTTTT. This encodes CAISEKINEKLFF. The rearrangement uses TRBV10-3 and TRBJ1-4; D not resolved. Trimming shortened V by 2 bases and J by 4 bases, and 5 bases separated the two germline ends. The length of the CDR3 is 13 residues. Germline V gives CDR1 ENHRY, CDR2 SYGVKD.